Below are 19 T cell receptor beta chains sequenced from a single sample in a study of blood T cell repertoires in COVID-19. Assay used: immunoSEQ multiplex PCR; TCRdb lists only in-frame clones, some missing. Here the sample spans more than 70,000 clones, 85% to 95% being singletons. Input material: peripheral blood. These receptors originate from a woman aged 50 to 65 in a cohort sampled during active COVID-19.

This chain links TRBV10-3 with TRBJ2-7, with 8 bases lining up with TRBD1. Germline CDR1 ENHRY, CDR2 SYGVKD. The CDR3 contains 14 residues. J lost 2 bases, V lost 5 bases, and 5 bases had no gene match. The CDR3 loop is CAISSTGGPYEQYF. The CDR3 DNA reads TGTGCCATCAGTTCCACAGGGGGACCCTACGAGCAGTACTTC.

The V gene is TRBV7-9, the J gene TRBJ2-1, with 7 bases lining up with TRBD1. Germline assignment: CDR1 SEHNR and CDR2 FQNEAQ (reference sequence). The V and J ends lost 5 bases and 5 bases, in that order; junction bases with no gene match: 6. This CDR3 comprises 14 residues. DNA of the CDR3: TGTGCCAGCAGCCGATCACAGGGGAACAATGAGCAGTTCTTC. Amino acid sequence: CASSRSQGNNEQFF.

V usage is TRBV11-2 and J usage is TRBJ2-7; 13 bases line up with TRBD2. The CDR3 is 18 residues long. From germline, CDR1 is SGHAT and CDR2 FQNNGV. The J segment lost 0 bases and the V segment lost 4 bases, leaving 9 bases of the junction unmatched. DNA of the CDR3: TGTGCCAGCAGCTCCTCGGGACTAGCGGGGAGAGCCTCCTACGAGCAGTACTTC. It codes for CASSSSGLAGRASYEQYF.

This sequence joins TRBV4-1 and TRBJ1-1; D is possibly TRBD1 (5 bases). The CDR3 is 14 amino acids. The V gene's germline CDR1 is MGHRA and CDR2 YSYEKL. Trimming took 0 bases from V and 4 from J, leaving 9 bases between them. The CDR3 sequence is CASSQDSGSTEAFF. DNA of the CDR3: TGCGCCAGCAGCCAAGATTCAGGGTCCACTGAAGCTTTCTTT.

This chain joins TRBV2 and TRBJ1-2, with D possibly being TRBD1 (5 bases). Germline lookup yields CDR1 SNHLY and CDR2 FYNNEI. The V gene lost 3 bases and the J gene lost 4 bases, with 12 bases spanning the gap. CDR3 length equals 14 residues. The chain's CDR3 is CASSEGGQGYGYTF. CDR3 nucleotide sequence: TGTGCCAGCAGTGAGGGAGGGCAGGGCTATGGCTACACCTTC.

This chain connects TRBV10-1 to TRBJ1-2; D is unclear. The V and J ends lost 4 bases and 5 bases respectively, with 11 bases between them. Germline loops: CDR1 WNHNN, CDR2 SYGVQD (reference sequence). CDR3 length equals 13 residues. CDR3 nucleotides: TGCGCCAGCAGTGGGAATGCGCGGTATGGCTACACCTTC. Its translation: CASSGNARYGYTF.

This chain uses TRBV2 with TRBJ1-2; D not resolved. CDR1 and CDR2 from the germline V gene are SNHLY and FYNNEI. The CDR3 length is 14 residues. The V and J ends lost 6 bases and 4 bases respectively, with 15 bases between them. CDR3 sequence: CASSPTGRGYGYTF. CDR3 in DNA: TGTGCCAGCAGCCCAACCGGTCGGGGCTATGGCTACACCTTC. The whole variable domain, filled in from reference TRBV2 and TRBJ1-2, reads EPEVTQTPSHQVTQMGQEVILRCVPISNHLYFYWYRQILGQKVEFLVSFYNNEISEKSEIFDDQFSVERPDGSNFTLKIRSTKLEDSAMYFCASSPTGRGYGYTFGSGTRLTVV.

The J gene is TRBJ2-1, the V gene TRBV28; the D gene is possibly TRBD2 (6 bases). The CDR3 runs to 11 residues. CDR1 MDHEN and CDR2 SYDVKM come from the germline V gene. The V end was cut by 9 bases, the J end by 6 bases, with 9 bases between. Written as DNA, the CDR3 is TGTGCCAGTACGGAGGGCAATGAGCAGTTCTTC. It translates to CASTEGNEQFF.

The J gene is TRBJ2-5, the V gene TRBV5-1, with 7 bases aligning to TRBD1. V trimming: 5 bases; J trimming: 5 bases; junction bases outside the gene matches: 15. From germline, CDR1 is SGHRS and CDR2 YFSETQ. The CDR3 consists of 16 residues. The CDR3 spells CASRSGTVGIGETQYF. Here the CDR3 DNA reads TGCGCCAGCAGATCCGGGACAGTGGGGATCGGTGAGACCCAGTACTTC.

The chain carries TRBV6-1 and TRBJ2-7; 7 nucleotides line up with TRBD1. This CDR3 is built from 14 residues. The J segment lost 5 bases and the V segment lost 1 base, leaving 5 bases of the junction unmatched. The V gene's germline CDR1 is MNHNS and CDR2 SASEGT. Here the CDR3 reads CASSEDRDSHEQYF. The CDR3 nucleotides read TGTGCCAGCAGTGAAGACAGGGACAGCCACGAGCAGTACTTC.

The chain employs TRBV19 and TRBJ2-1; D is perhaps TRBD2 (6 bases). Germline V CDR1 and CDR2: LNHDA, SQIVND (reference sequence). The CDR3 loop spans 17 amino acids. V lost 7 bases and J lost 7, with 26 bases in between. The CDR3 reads CASTPPAGRGPQNEQFF. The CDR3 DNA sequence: TGTGCCAGTACCCCACCCGCTGGGCGGGGACCACAGAATGAGCAGTTCTTC.

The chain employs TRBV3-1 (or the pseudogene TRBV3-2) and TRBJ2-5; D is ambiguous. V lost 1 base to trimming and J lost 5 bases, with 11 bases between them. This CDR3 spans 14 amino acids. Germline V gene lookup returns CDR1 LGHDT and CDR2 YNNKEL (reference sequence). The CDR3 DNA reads TGTGCCAGCAGCCAAGGGCCCAGTCCTGAGACCCAGTACTTC. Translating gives CASSQGPSPETQYF.

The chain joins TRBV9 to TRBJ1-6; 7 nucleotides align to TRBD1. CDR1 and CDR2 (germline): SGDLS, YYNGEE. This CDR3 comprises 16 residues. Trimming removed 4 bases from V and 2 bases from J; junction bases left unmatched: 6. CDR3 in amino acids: CASSKQGTAYNSPLHF. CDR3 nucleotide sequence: TGTGCCAGCAGCAAACAGGGGACGGCCTATAATTCACCCCTCCACTTT.

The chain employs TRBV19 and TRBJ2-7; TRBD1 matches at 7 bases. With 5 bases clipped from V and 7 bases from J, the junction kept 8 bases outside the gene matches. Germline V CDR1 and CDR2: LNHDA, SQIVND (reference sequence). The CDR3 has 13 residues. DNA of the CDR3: TGTGCCAGTAGTCGGACAGGCCGAGGGGAGCAGTACTTC. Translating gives CASSRTGRGEQYF.

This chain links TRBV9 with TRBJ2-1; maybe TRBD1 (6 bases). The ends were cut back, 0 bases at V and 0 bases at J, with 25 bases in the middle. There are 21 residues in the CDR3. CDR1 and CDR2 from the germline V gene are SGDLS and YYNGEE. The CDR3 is CASSVATPVMGRGSSYNEQFF. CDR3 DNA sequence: TGTGCCAGCAGCGTAGCCACACCTGTGATGGGCAGGGGTAGCTCCTACAATGAGCAGTTCTTC.

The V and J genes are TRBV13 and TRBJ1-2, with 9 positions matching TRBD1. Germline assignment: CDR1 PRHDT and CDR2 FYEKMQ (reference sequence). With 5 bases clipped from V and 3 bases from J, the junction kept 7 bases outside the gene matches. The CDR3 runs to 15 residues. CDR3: CASSANRGLDYGYTF. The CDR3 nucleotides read TGTGCCAGCAGCGCGAACAGGGGGCTCGACTATGGCTACACCTTC.

This CDR3 is CASSLEVGRTEAFF. The CDR3 DNA sequence: TGCGCCAGCAGCTTGGAGGTGGGGCGTACTGAAGCTTTCTTT. The chain couples TRBV5-1 to TRBJ1-1; D perhaps matches TRBD1 (5 bases). CDR3 size: 14 residues. Trimming left V 0 bases short and J 5 bases short, with 11 bases between. Germline V gene data show CDR1 as SGHRS and CDR2 as YFSETQ.

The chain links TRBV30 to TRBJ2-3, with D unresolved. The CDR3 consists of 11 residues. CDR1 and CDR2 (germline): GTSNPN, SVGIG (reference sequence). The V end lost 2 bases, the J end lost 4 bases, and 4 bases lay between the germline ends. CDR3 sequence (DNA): TGTGCCTGGAGTCCTGCAGATACGCAGTATTTT. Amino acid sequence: CAWSPADTQYF.

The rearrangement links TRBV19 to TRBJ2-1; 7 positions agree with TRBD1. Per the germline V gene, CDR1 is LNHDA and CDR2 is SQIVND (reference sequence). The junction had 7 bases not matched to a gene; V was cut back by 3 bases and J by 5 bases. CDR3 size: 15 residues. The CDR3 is CASSMIRGLNNEQFF. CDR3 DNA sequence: TGTGCCAGTAGTATGATCAGGGGGTTAAACAATGAGCAGTTCTTC.